The next 23 T cell receptor beta chains were all read from a single sample in a study of molecular identifiers for immune sequencing clone quantification. MiXCR was run by TCRdb on the PCR reads, yielding one entry per CDR3 protein. The repertoire includes 40,000 or so distinct CDR3 sequences, 19% of them detected once, and approximately 1.2% sits in the top ten. Sequencing used naive CD8+ T cells from blood, with Jurkat cell RNA spiked in. Subset described: FACS-sorted CD8+CD4-CCR7+CD45RA+ naive T cells. All receptors come from a human donor in good health. Some libraries in this study had Jurkat cell RNA spiked in.

This clonotype was seen only a few times. Since a much larger clone is just one base distant, this may be a read error. It is likely a read error, because the conserved phenylalanine at the end of the CDR3 is missing. This chain links TRBV7-9 with TRBJ2-1; TRBD2 aligns across 11 bases. The CDR3 has 17 residues. The V segment lost 5 bases and the J segment 4 bases; nucleotides outside the gene matches: 10. Germline CDR1 reads SEHNR; CDR2 reads FQNEAQ (reference sequence). The CDR3 DNA is TGTGCCAGCAGCCCAGGATCGCTAGCGGGAGGATACAATGAGCAGTTCCTC. Residues: CASSPGSLAGGYNEQFL.

In its sample, this clonotype was seen many times. The rearrangement uses TRBV6-2 or TRBV6-3 and TRBJ1-5; the D gene is possibly TRBD1 (6 bases). V was pared by 3 bases and J by 6 bases, with 12 bases between. In germline, CDR1 is MNHEY, CDR2 SVGEGT. CDR3 length: 14 amino acids. Written as DNA, the CDR3 is TGTGCCAGCAGTTATTTGGGGGGCAGTCAGCCCCAGCATTTT. As protein: CASSYLGGSQPQHF.

This clonotype was observed many times. V and J are TRBV19 and TRBJ2-7; 9 bases line up with TRBD2. Unmatched junction bases numbered 5, after V lost 6 bases and J lost 2 bases. Germline V gene lookup returns CDR1 LNHDA and CDR2 SQIVND (reference sequence). The CDR3 sequence is 14 residues long. The CDR3 DNA sequence: TGTGCCAGTAGCCCAGCGGGAGGCGCCTACGAGCAGTACTTC. Translation gives CASSPAGGAYEQYF.

This clonotype was counted many times. DNA of the CDR3: TGTGCCAGCAGCCAACCCGGACTAGCGGGAGTTTCAGGCGAGCAGTACTTC. This translates into CASSQPGLAGVSGEQYF. The chain uses TRBV4-2 and TRBJ2-7; TRBD2 agrees at 13 bases. This CDR3 has 17 residues. Germline CDR1 reads LGHNA; CDR2 reads YNFKEQ. Trimming at V came to 2 bases and at J to 6 bases, leaving 10 bases not matched to a gene.

This clonotype appeared many times. V and J are TRBV15 and TRBJ2-7; 10 nucleotides line up with TRBD1. The germline V gene has CDR1 LNHNV and CDR2 YYDKDF (reference sequence). The length of the CDR3 is 17 residues. Germline trimming cut 3 bases from V and 6 bases from J; bases unmatched to any gene: 14. DNA of the CDR3: TGTGCCACCAGCAGGATAAGGGGGAGGGACAGGGGTATCGAGCAGTACTTC. As protein: CATSRIRGRDRGIEQYF.

About this clonotype itself: One base away lies a much larger clone, so this may be a sequencing read error. V and J are TRBV27 and TRBJ2-5, with 8 bases identical to TRBD2. The CDR3 has 13 residues. Germline V lookup: CDR1 MNHEY, CDR2 SMNVEV (reference sequence). The trim removed 6 bases at V and 4 bases at J, leaving 4 bases unmatched. CDR3 DNA sequence: TGTGCCAGCAGGACTAGCGAGGTAGAGACCCAGTACTTC. This translates into CASRTSEVETQYF.

This clonotype has ten or more counts. The CDR3 spells CASSGLTYEQYF. CDR3 sequence (DNA): TGTGCCAGTAGTGGCCTAACCTACGAGCAGTACTTC. V and J are TRBV19 and TRBJ2-7; D is unclear. From germline, CDR1 is LNHDA and CDR2 SQIVND (reference sequence). The CDR3 is 12 amino acids. Trimming took off 5 bases at V and 2 bases at J, with 7 bases between the two ends.

Concerning this clonotype itself: It may be a read error: a sequence one base away is much more abundant. The chain joins TRBV7-9 to TRBJ1-4; D not certain. The CDR3 is 16 amino acids. V lost 3 bases and J 5 bases, leaving 16 bases between the germline ends. Germline CDR1 and CDR2: SEHNR and FQNEAQ (reference sequence). CDR3 in DNA: TGTGCCAGCAGCTTCAACTTGGAGGTGATAAATGAAAAACTGTTTTTT. Protein sequence: CASSFNLEVINEKLFF.

This clonotype was counted at least ten times. The CDR3 DNA reads TGTGCCAGCAGTCCGGTAGGAGCCACTGAAGCTTTCTTT. Encoded protein: CASSPVGATEAFF. The rearrangement links TRBV12-3 or TRBV12-4 to TRBJ1-1; the D is unclear. This CDR3 comprises 13 residues. The V gene lost 5 bases and the J gene lost 4 bases, with 11 bases spanning the gap.

The table lists this clonotype with many counts. V gene TRBV28 combines with J gene TRBJ2-7; possible D gene TRBD1, 6 bases. V lost 9 bases and J 4 bases, leaving 13 bases between the germline ends. This CDR3 is built from 12 residues. Germline V lookup: CDR1 MDHEN, CDR2 SYDVKM. CDR3 residues: CASTGSGYEQYF. CDR3 DNA sequence: TGTGCCAGTACAGGGTCCGGGTACGAGCAGTACTTC.

This clonotype has at least ten counts. The chain links TRBV5-6 to TRBJ2-7; no clear D. The germline V gene has CDR1 SGHDT and CDR2 YYEEEE. V lost 0 bases and J 5 bases, leaving 12 bases between the germline ends. The CDR3 sequence is 14 residues long. Here the CDR3 reads CASSLDGRRDEQYF. Written as DNA, the CDR3 is TGTGCCAGCAGCTTGGACGGAAGAAGGGACGAGCAGTACTTC.

This clonotype was seen ten or more times. The rearrangement links TRBV4-1 to TRBJ2-7, with 9 bases aligning to TRBD1. CDR3 length: 15 amino acids. Germline trimming cut 4 bases from V and 0 bases from J; bases unmatched to any gene: 4. Per the germline V gene, CDR1 is MGHRA and CDR2 is YSYEKL. The CDR3 reads CASSLGTGRSYEQYF. The CDR3 DNA follows: TGCGCCAGCAGCCTTGGGACAGGGCGCTCCTACGAGCAGTACTTC.

This clonotype was counted at least ten times. The chain is built from TRBV4-1 and TRBJ2-1; D perhaps matches TRBD1 (6 bases). V was clipped by 0 bases and J by 2 bases, with 8 bases between them. Per the germline V gene, CDR1 is MGHRA and CDR2 is YSYEKL. The CDR3 spans 15 residues. In nucleotides, the CDR3 is TGCGCCAGCAGCCAAGAACAGGGTACCTACAATGAGCAGTTCTTC. It encodes CASSQEQGTYNEQFF.

This clonotype was found a few times. The V gene is TRBV7-9, the J gene TRBJ2-5; 9 nucleotides match TRBD1. Trimming at V came to 3 bases and at J to 0 bases, leaving 20 bases not matched to a gene. The CDR3 spans 21 residues. The germline V gene has CDR1 SEHNR and CDR2 FQNEAQ (reference sequence). The CDR3: CASSLRTGTGSFWGYQETQYF. In DNA form, the CDR3 reads TGTGCCAGCAGCTTGAGGACCGGGACAGGGAGTTTTTGGGGCTACCAAGAGACCCAGTACTTC.

As to this clonotype: Since a much larger clone is just one base distant, this may be a read error. The chain joins TRBV11-2 to TRBJ2-5, with D uncertain. Germline loops: CDR1 SGHAT, CDR2 FQNNGV. The CDR3 extends over 17 amino acids. Deletions cut 7 bases from V and 5 bases from J, with 26 bases between. The CDR3 reads CASTDRVVGPTQETQYF. The CDR3 coding sequence is TGTGCCAGCACCGATCGGGTAGTGGGCCCCACCCAGGAGACCCAGTACTTC.

As regards this clonotype: The junction departs from germline at one end; a sequencing error may be responsible. The J gene is TRBJ2-3, the V gene TRBV5-1; 13 bases are shared with TRBD2. Germline V gene sequence: CDR1 SGHRS, CDR2 YFSETQ. The CDR3 loop spans 15 amino acids. The CDR3 sequence is CVSSPGLAGADTQYF. CDR3 coding DNA: TGCGTCAGCAGCCCTGGACTAGCGGGGGCGGATACGCAGTATTTT.

This clonotype is medium-sized. The chain couples TRBV7-9 to TRBJ1-1, with unresolved D. The CDR3 totals 12 residues. Trimming stripped 4 bases from V and 6 bases from J, with 9 bases between. From germline, CDR1 is SEHNR and CDR2 FQNEAQ (reference sequence). DNA of the CDR3: TGTGCCAGCAGCTGGAATGTGGCTGAAGCTTTCTTT. Protein: CASSWNVAEAFF.

The sample holds many counts of this clonotype. The CDR3 sequence is CASSLGSGDYNEQFF. The CDR3 nucleotides read TGTGCCAGCAGCTTAGGGAGCGGGGACTACAATGAGCAGTTCTTC. The rearrangement uses TRBV7-9 and TRBJ2-1; 7 nucleotides agree with TRBD2. J lost 3 bases, V lost 1 base, and 3 bases had no gene match. The CDR3 extends over 15 amino acids. Germline values: CDR1 SEHNR, CDR2 FQNEAQ (reference sequence).

Ten or more counts support this clonotype. The chain employs TRBV4-1 and TRBJ2-3; D unresolved. Trimming removed 2 bases at V and 6 bases at J, with 18 bases between. Looked up from germline, CDR1 is MGHRA and CDR2 is YSYEKL. The length of the CDR3 is 16 residues. CDR3 bases: TGCGCCAGCAGCCAATCTTCGGTCCAACGGATGGATACGCAGTATTTT. It codes for CASSQSSVQRMDTQYF.

This clonotype showed up many times. The chain carries TRBV20-1 and TRBJ2-1, with D maybe TRBD2 (6 bases). This CDR3 contains 22 residues. V shed 5 bases and J shed 6 bases, with 41 bases lying between them. Germline lookup yields CDR1 DFQATT and CDR2 SNEGSKA (reference sequence). The CDR3: CSAAGRGQRAGKEGVMGNEQFF. The DNA for the CDR3 is TGCAGTGCTGCCGGGAGAGGGCAGCGTGCGGGAAAGGAAGGGGTCATGGGCAATGAGCAGTTCTTC.

V is TRBV29-1 and J is TRBJ1-1, with 10 bases identical to TRBD1. Germline V CDR1 and CDR2: SQVTM, ANQGSEA. This CDR3 has 15 amino acids. Trimming cost V 6 bases and J 4 bases; bases outside gene matches: 11. CDR3 loop: CSVPDRGPGVTEAFF. The CDR3 nucleotides read TGCAGCGTCCCAGACAGGGGGCCCGGGGTCACTGAAGCTTTCTTT.

In its sample, this clonotype was seen many times. The chain is built from TRBV4-3 and TRBJ2-7; 8 nucleotides line up with TRBD2. Unmatched junction bases numbered 4, after V lost 2 bases and J lost 4 bases. CDR1 and CDR2 (germline): LGHNA, YSLEER. This CDR3 is 14 amino acids long. CDR3 loop: CASSQWTGGYEQYF. CDR3 nucleotides: TGCGCCAGCAGCCAATGGACGGGGGGGTACGAGCAGTACTTC.

This clonotype was found many times. V usage is TRBV7-2 and J usage is TRBJ2-7; D remains unclear. Looked up from germline, CDR1 is SGHTA and CDR2 is FQGNSA. This CDR3 comprises 13 residues. The V gene lost 2 bases and the J gene lost 4 bases, with 9 bases spanning the gap. The CDR3 DNA reads TGTGCCAGCAGCTTATATCTCTTTTACGAGCAGTACTTC. Its protein is CASSLYLFYEQYF.